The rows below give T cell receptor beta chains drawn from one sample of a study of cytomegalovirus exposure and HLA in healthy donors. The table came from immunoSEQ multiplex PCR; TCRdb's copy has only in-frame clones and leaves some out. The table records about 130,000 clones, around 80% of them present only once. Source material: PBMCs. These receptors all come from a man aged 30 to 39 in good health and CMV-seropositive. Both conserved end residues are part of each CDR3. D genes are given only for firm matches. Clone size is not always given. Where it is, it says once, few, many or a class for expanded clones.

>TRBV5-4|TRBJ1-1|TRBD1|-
CASSGIQGARTEAFF
TGTGCCAGCAGCGGGATACAGGGGGCGCGAACTGAAGCTTTCTTT
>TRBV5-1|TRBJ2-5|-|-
CASSLETPRGPQYF
TGCGCCAGCAGCTTGGAGACCCCTAGGGGTCCCCAGTACTTC
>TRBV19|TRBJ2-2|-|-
CASSISRNTGELFF
TGTGCCAGTAGTATTTCCCGGAACACCGGGGAGCTGTTTTTT
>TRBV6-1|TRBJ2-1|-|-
CASGVLPGSYNEQFF
TGTGCCAGCGGCGTACTCCCGGGCTCCTACAATGAGCAGTTCTTC
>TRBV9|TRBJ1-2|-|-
CASSVDGRGPPGYTF
TGTGCCAGCAGCGTAGACGGCAGGGGCCCTCCAGGCTACACCTTC
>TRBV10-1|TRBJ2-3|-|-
CASSESVGGTQYF
TGCGCCAGCAGTGAGAGTGTGGGAGGTACGCAGTATTTT
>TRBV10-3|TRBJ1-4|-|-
CAISEGGTTNEKLFF
TGTGCCATCAGTGAAGGCGGGACAACTAATGAAAAACTGTTTTTT
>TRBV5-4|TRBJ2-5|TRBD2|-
CASSSTSGYQETQYF
TGTGCCAGCAGCTCTACTAGCGGGTATCAAGAGACCCAGTACTTC
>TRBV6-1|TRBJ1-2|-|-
CASSERGGYGYTF
TGTGCCAGCAGTGAAAGGGGGGGCTATGGCTACACCTTC
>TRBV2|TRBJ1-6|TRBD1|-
CASSEDWTGVNSPLHF
TGTGCCAGCAGTGAAGACTGGACAGGGGTTAATTCACCCCTCCACTTT
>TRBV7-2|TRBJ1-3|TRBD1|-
CASSFGQGMGNTIYF
TGTGCCAGCAGCTTCGGACAGGGGATGGGAAACACCATATATTTT
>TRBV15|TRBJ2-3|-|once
CATSHRSGYPDTQYF
TGTGCCACCAGCCACCGATCAGGGTACCCAGATACGCAGTATTTT
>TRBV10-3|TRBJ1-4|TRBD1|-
CAISTGQNEKLFF
TGTGCCATTTCGACAGGGCAAAATGAAAAACTGTTTTTT
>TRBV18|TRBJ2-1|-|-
CASSPIRDNEQFF
TGTGCCAGCTCACCGATAAGAGACAATGAGCAGTTCTTC
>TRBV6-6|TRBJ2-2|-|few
CASSYRTTANTGELFF
TGTGCCAGCAGTTACAGGACTACCGCGAACACCGGGGAGCTGTTTTTT
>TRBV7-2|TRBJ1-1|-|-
CASSLQALNTEAFF
TGTGCCAGCAGCTTACAGGCTTTGAACACTGAAGCTTTCTTT
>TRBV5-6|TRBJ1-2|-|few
CASSLGWQANYGYTF
TGTGCCAGCAGCTTGGGGTGGCAGGCAAACTATGGCTACACCTTC
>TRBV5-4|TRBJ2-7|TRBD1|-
CASRSDRDYEQYF
TGTGCCAGCAGATCCGACAGGGACTACGAGCAGTACTTC
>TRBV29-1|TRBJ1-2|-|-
CSVVGRDNYGYTF
TGCAGCGTTGTAGGACGGGATAACTATGGCTACACCTTC
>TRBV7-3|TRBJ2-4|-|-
CASSPHKAALAKNIQYF
TGTGCCAGCAGCCCCCATAAGGCGGCCCTAGCCAAAAACATTCAGTACTTC
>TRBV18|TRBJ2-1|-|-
CASSPPQTGPSYNEQFF
TGTGCCAGCTCACCACCTCAAACAGGTCCCTCCTACAATGAGCAGTTCTTC
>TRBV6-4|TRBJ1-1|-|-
CASSAERDTEAFF
TGTGCCAGCAGTGCCGAACGGGACACTGAAGCTTTCTTT
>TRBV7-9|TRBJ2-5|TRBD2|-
CASSETSGRPSQYF
TGTGCCAGCAGCGAGACTAGCGGGAGGCCATCCCAGTACTTC
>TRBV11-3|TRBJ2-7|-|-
CASSLDSSASYEQYF
TGTGCCAGCAGCTTAGATTCAAGCGCGTCCTACGAGCAGTACTTC
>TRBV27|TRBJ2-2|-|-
CASSATGLAGELFF
TGTGCCAGCAGTGCCACAGGGCTTGCCGGGGAGCTGTTTTTT
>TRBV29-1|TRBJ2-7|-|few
CSVLRSGSDEQYF
TGCAGCGTTCTAAGATCAGGTTCCGACGAGCAGTACTTC
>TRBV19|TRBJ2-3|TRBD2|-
CASSSRGLAGGTATQYF
TGTGCCAGTAGTAGTCGCGGACTAGCGGGAGGGACGGCTACGCAGTATTTT
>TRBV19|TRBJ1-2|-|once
CASSKGGAHGYTF
TGTGCCAGTAGCAAAGGGGGGGCGCATGGCTACACCTTC
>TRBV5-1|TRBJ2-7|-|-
CASSLTVDSYEQYF
TGCGCCAGCAGCTTGACGGTCGACTCCTACGAGCAGTACTTC